This record covers a single TCR beta chain. Its antigen is as yet unknown. This table comes from immunoSEQ multiplex PCR, and its TCRdb copy is limited to in-frame clones, with some not included. The sample has around 180,000 clones; around 89% are singletons. V lost 1 base to trimming and J lost 6 bases; unmatched junction nucleotides: 11. The CDR3 runs to 17 residues. The germline CDR1 and CDR2 sequences are LGHDT and YNNKEL (reference sequence). The sample comes from a study of T cell responses to AZD1222 COVID-19 vaccine. Study results and caveats: None of the repertoires were sampled until the peak T cell response had passed. The sample set comprised mostly white British donors with more females, and clonal diversity was possibly underestimated.

The receptor's source is an adult who received the AZD1222 COVID-19 vaccine. The material sequenced was peripheral blood, taken 28 days after the second AZD1222 dose. The rearrangement links TRBV3-1 (or the pseudogene TRBV3-2) to TRBJ2-2; 7 bases agree with TRBD2. The CDR3 loop is CASSQARRLAVAGELFF. The CDR3 DNA reads TGTGCCAGCAGCCAAGCCAGGAGACTAGCTGTTGCCGGGGAGCTGTTTTTT.